The 24 T cell receptor beta chains in this list originate from one sample, sequenced in a study of cytomegalovirus exposure and HLA in healthy donors. PCR amplification relied on 60 Vbeta primers (plus 13 Jbeta primers). This table comes from immunoSEQ multiplex PCR, and its TCRdb copy is limited to in-frame clones, with some not included. The sample records approximately 99,000 clones, around 73% being singletons. The source material was PBMCs. Receptor source: a man aged 35-49 years in good health and CMV-seronegative.

This chain's CDR3 is CASRNSWSSNSPLHF. CDR3 bases: TGTGCCAGCAGGAACTCCTGGTCATCTAATTCACCCCTCCACTTT. This chain uses TRBV7-2 with TRBJ1-6; no firm D call. Germline V gene lookup returns CDR1 SGHTA and CDR2 FQGNSA. The CDR3 is 15 amino acids. V lost 6 bases and J 6 bases, leaving 15 bases between the germline ends.

The chain combines TRBV7-2 with TRBJ2-7; 9 nucleotides agree with TRBD1. The CDR3 sequence is 13 residues long. Looked up from germline, CDR1 is SGHTA and CDR2 is FQGNSA. V trimming: 4 bases; J trimming: 8 bases; junction bases outside the gene matches: 6. As DNA, the CDR3 is TGTGCCAGCAGCTCGCAACAGGGGGCGCAGCAGTACTTC. Residues: CASSSQQGAQQYF.

The chain is built from TRBV5-1 and TRBJ2-5; D unclear. Trimming took off 3 bases at V and 5 bases at J, with 14 bases between the two ends. The germline CDR1 and CDR2 sequences are SGHRS and YFSETQ. The CDR3 has 14 amino acids. CDR3 protein: CASSSELFSETQYF. CDR3 sequence (DNA): TGCGCCAGCAGCTCTGAGCTTTTCTCGGAGACCCAGTACTTC.

The rearrangement links TRBV7-9 to TRBJ2-7, with 8 nucleotides matching TRBD1. The CDR3 covers 13 residues. J gave up 3 bases and V 5 bases, and 3 bases lay outside the gene matches. Germline CDR1 and CDR2: SEHNR and FQNEAQ (reference sequence). The CDR3 coding sequence is TGTGCCAGCAGCCCGGACAGGGACTACGAGCAGTACTTC. Protein product: CASSPDRDYEQYF. Full variable domain (remainder filled in from reference TRBV7-9 and TRBJ2-7): DTGVSQNPRHKITKRGQNVTFRCDPISEHNRLYWYRQTLGQGPEFLTYFQNEAQLEKSRLLSDRFSAERPKGSFSTLEIQRTEQGDSAMYLCASSPDRDYEQYFGPGTRLTVT.

The chain joins TRBV2 to TRBJ1-5; 9 nucleotides align to TRBD1. In germline, CDR1 is SNHLY, CDR2 FYNNEI. V was pared by 6 bases and J by 1 base, with 7 bases of the junction left unmatched. CDR3 size: 16 residues. The CDR3 loop is CASSPPGTGSNQPQHF. Here the CDR3 DNA reads TGTGCCAGCAGCCCCCCCGGGACAGGGAGCAATCAGCCCCAGCATTTT.

The chain joins TRBV5-1 to TRBJ2-3; 13 bases line up with TRBD2. The V gene's germline CDR1 is SGHRS and CDR2 YFSETQ. V lost 3 bases and J lost 4; bases outside the gene matches: 2. The CDR3 runs 15 residues. The CDR3 coding sequence is TGCGCCAGCAGCTCGGGACTAGCGGGGCCAGATACGCAGTATTTT. Amino acid sequence: CASSSGLAGPDTQYF.

The chain recombines TRBV11-3 with TRBJ1-6, with D possibly being TRBD1 (6 bases). CDR1 is SGHNT and CDR2 is YENEEA in the germline V gene. This CDR3 comprises 13 residues. V lost 5 bases, J lost 8 bases, and 10 bases lay in between. The CDR3 coding sequence is TGTGCCAGCAGCCGCCGACAGGATTCACCCCTCCACTTT. The encoded protein is CASSRRQDSPLHF. Filled out from reference TRBV11-3 and TRBJ1-6, the complete variable domain reads EAGVVQSPRYKIIEKKQPVAFWCNPISGHNTLYWYLQNLGQGPELLIRYENEEAVDDSQLPKDRFSAERLKGVDSTLKIQPAELGDSAVYLCASSRRQDSPLHFGNGTRLTVT.

This clone was counted between two and nine times. The chain carries TRBV6-5 and TRBJ1-6, with TRBD1 matching over 9 bases. The V segment lost 5 bases and the J segment 10 bases; nucleotides outside the gene matches: 6. Per the germline V gene, CDR1 is MNHEY and CDR2 is SVGAGI. The CDR3 length is 14 residues. This chain's CDR3 is CASSPGQGQSPLHF. CDR3 in DNA: TGTGCCAGCAGTCCAGGACAGGGGCAATCACCCCTCCACTTT.

The V and J genes are TRBV2 and TRBJ2-1, with D possibly matching TRBD2 (6 bases). Trimming left V 7 bases short and J 1 base short, with 8 bases between. This CDR3 has 13 amino acids. Germline V gene lookup returns CDR1 SNHLY and CDR2 FYNNEI. CDR3 loop: CASTEGSYNEQFF. CDR3 in DNA: TGTGCCAGCACGGAGGGATCCTACAATGAGCAGTTCTTC.

This clone was recorded a few times. The genes are TRBV27 and TRBJ1-5, with 8 positions matching TRBD1. Unmatched junction bases numbered 4, after V lost 4 bases and J lost 2 bases. The length of the CDR3 is 15 residues. Germline loops: CDR1 MNHEY, CDR2 SMNVEV (reference sequence). As DNA, the CDR3 is TGTGCCAGCAGTTCAGGGGGCATAGGCAATCAGCCCCAGCATTTT. It encodes CASSSGGIGNQPQHF.

The J gene is TRBJ1-3, the V gene TRBV29-1; possible D gene TRBD1, 6 bases. Trimming left V 7 bases short and J 8 bases short, with 21 bases between. The CDR3 is 14 residues long. CDR1 SQVTM and CDR2 ANQGSEA come from the germline V gene. The CDR3 bases are TGCAGCGCCCTTGGACAGCCCGATCGGGACACCATATATTTT. The encoded protein is CSALGQPDRDTIYF.

The V gene is TRBV5-6, the J gene TRBJ2-3, with TRBD2 matching over 10 bases. Per the germline V gene, CDR1 is SGHDT and CDR2 is YYEEEE. V dropped 2 bases and J dropped 5; count of bases not matched to a gene: 11. The CDR3 is made up of 17 amino acids. The DNA of the CDR3 is TGTGCCAGCAGCTTCCTCCCAAGCGGGGGGGCTGGAGATACGCAGTATTTT. Translated: CASSFLPSGGAGDTQYF.

V is TRBV18 and J is TRBJ1-2; the match to TRBD1 covers 9 bases. This CDR3 is built from 15 residues. The V segment lost 3 bases and the J segment 7 bases; nucleotides outside the gene matches: 9. Germline values: CDR1 KGHSH, CDR2 LQKENI. CDR3 sequence: CASSPAGTGLSGYTF. The CDR3 coding sequence is TGTGCCAGCTCACCGGCCGGGACAGGGCTTAGTGGCTACACCTTC.

This chain joins TRBV27 and TRBJ2-2, with 7 positions matching TRBD1. J lost 8 bases, V lost 3 bases, and 12 bases had no gene match. Germline V gene lookup returns CDR1 MNHEY and CDR2 SMNVEV (reference sequence). CDR3 length: 16 residues. The CDR3 region has the DNA TGTGCCAGCAGTTTCAGGACAGGTTTTTTAATAGGGGAGCTGTTTTTT. This encodes CASSFRTGFLIGELFF.

The chain is built from TRBV19 and TRBJ1-2; TRBD1 aligns across 10 bases. Germline values: CDR1 LNHDA, CDR2 SQIVND (reference sequence). The CDR3 has 14 residues. After removal of 7 bases from V and 8 bases from J, the junction contained 10 bases not matched to a gene. This CDR3 reads CASTPETGGVGYTF. DNA of the CDR3: TGTGCCAGTACCCCCGAGACAGGGGGCGTGGGCTACACCTTC.

This clone was seen only once. V and J are TRBV15 and TRBJ1-2, with D unclear. The germline gives CDR1 LNHNV, CDR2 YYDKDF (reference sequence). Trimming took off 0 bases at V and 10 bases at J, with 12 bases between the two ends. CDR3 length equals 13 residues. CDR3 bases: TGTGCCACCAGCAGAGATTACGCTACCCACTACACCTTC. Translating it yields CATSRDYATHYTF.

This clone was seen a handful of times. The CDR3 is CASGLRTAEAFF. The DNA for the CDR3 is TGTGCCAGCGGGCTACGGACAGCTGAAGCTTTCTTT. The V call is TRBV6-5, the J call TRBJ1-1; maybe TRBD1 (6 bases). CDR3 length: 12 amino acids. The V end lost 8 bases, the J end lost 6 bases, and 13 bases lay between the germline ends. Germline CDR1 reads MNHEY; CDR2 reads SVGAGI.

The gene calls are TRBV27 and TRBJ1-1, with D tentatively TRBD1 (6 bases). The CDR3 length is 14 residues. V was cut by 5 bases and J by 5 bases, with 15 bases left in between. Germline CDR1 is MNHEY and CDR2 is SMNVEV (reference sequence). The CDR3 DNA is TGTGCCAGCAGTAACCTCAGGGGAGAGACTGAAGCTTTCTTT. Residues: CASSNLRGETEAFF.

This clone was recorded a few times. The chain combines TRBV5-1 with TRBJ2-1, with 10 bases matching TRBD2. This CDR3 is 16 amino acids long. CDR1 is SGHRS and CDR2 is YFSETQ in the germline V gene. V gave up 4 bases and J gave up 2 bases; unmatched junction bases: 6. In nucleotides, the CDR3 is TGCGCCAGCAGCCATCGTAGCGGGGGGCCCTACAATGAGCAGTTCTTC. It yields the protein CASSHRSGGPYNEQFF.

The CDR3 is CASSSYYRGELFF. For the CDR3, the DNA is TGTGCCAGCAGCTCGTACTACCGGGGGGAGCTGTTTTTT. The chain recombines TRBV5-6 with TRBJ2-2, with D hard to call. V lost 3 bases to trimming and J lost 8 bases, with 11 bases between them. Germline-derived CDR1 and CDR2 are SGHDT and YYEEEE. The CDR3 has 13 residues.

The chain couples TRBV6-1 to TRBJ1-2; D not certain. Germline values: CDR1 MNHNS, CDR2 SASEGT. The length of the CDR3 is 15 residues. Trimming cost V 7 bases and J 0 bases, with 15 bases left between them. CDR3 nucleotides: TGTGCCAGCATCCGACTGATAAGAGCTAACTATGGCTACACCTTC. Translating it yields CASIRLIRANYGYTF.

This clone has a single count. This chain uses TRBV5-1 with TRBJ1-4, with D maybe TRBD1 (6 bases). Germline-derived CDR1 and CDR2 are SGHRS and YFSETQ. The CDR3 has 15 residues. V lost 4 bases and J 8 bases, leaving 18 bases between the germline ends. The CDR3 DNA follows: TGCGCCAGCAGCGAACAGGGTGGGGGAGCCGAAAAACTGTTTTTT. This encodes CASSEQGGGAEKLFF.

This clone came up a few times. The chain has TRBV7-2 and TRBJ1-4; D might be TRBD1 (5 bases). This CDR3 has 14 residues. V lost 6 bases and J lost 0, with 8 bases in between. CDR1 is SGHTA, CDR2 FQGNSA, per germline. This CDR3 is CASSTTATNEKLFF. CDR3 coding DNA: TGTGCCAGCAGTACGACAGCAACTAATGAAAAACTGTTTTTT.

The rearrangement joins TRBV7-9 to TRBJ2-7; tentatively, D is TRBD2 (6 bases). The CDR3 has 14 amino acids. Trimming pared 2 bases from V and 5 bases from J, leaving 13 bases between. Germline loops: CDR1 SEHNR, CDR2 FQNEAQ (reference sequence). CDR3 in amino acids: CASSLTSPGDEQYF. The CDR3 DNA reads as TGTGCCAGCAGCTTAACTTCGCCGGGGGACGAGCAGTACTTC.